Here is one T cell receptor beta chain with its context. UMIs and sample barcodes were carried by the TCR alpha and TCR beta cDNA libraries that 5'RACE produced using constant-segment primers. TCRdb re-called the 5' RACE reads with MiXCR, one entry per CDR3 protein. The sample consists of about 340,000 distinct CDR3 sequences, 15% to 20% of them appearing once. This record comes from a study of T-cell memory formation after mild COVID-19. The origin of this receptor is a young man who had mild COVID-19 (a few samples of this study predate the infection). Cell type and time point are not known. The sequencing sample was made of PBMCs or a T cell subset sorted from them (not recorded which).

DNA of the CDR3: TGTGCCAGCAGTTTACAGGCGATCTCCTCCTACAATGAGCAGTTCTTC. Translating it yields CASSLQAISSYNEQFF. V gene TRBV27 combines with J gene TRBJ2-1, with D uncertain. V was shortened by 2 bases and J by 0 bases, with 11 bases between the two germline ends. The CDR3 length is 16 residues. CDR1 is MNHEY and CDR2 is SMNVEV in the germline V gene (reference sequence).